The clone carrying this TCR beta chain was detected only a few times. Its matching antigen is unknown. Stem cell-like memory, regulatory, central memory and naive CD4+ cells were sorted via CD45RO/CCR7/CD25/CD127/CD95/CD27. This sample is part of a study of beta chain features in type 1 diabetes. Study conclusions and caveats: In comparison with healthy donors, patients had naive, central memory and Treg TCRB repertoires that appeared more similar. Moderate yet significant TCRB CDR3 shortening was seen in Type 1 diabetes patients in all four CD4+ subsets.

The whole isolated RNA underwent reverse transcription, so sequencing captured expressed TCRB transcripts. Clones were sequenced by immunoSEQ multiplex PCR, and TCRdb holds only the in-frame ones, with some missing. The repertoire has 900,000 or so clones, around a sixth of them found once; the top ten carry roughly 0.025%. CDR1 is SGHDN, CDR2 FVKESK, per germline. V was shortened by 4 bases and J by 4 bases, with 11 bases between the two germline ends. The CDR3 has 13 amino acids. This sequence originates from a woman under 30 in good health. The sequenced material came from naive CD4+ T cells from blood. V gene TRBV14 combines with J gene TRBJ2-7; maybe TRBD1 (5 bases). Here the CDR3 DNA reads TGTGCCAGCAGCCTCGAAAGGGGATACGAGCAGTACTTC. Its protein product is CASSLERGYEQYF.